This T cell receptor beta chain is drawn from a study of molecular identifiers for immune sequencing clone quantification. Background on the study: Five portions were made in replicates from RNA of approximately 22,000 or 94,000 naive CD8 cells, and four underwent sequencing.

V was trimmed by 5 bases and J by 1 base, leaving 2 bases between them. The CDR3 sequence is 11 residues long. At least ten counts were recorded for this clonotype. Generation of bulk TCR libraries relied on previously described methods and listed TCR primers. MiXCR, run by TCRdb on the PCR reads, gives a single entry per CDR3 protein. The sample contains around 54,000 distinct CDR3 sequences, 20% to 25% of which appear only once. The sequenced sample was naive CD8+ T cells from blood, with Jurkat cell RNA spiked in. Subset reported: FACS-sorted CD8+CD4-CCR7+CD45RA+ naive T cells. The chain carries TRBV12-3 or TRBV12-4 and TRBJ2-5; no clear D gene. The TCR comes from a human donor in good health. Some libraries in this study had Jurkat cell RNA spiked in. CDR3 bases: TGTGCCAGCAGTATCCAAGAGACCCAGTACTTC. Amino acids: CASSIQETQYF.